A single sample is the source of the 16 T cell receptor beta chains below, sequenced in a study of T cells in Graves' hyperthyroidism and ophthalmopathy. Amplified regions were TCR beta CDR3 sequences from RNA transcripts. TCR CDR3 underwent first-round RT-PCR with the HTBI primer set. TCRdb called the multiplex PCR reads again in MiXCR, with one record for every CDR3 protein. The table records around 800,000 distinct CDR3 sequences, 38% of them present only once. The sequenced material came from blood. These receptor sequences come from a man aged 18-30 years with Graves' hyperthyroidism.

The chain joins TRBV7-3 to TRBJ2-2; 12 nucleotides align to TRBD2. This CDR3 has 20 residues. Per the germline V gene, CDR1 is SGHTA and CDR2 is FQGTGA. V gave up 2 bases and J gave up 0 bases; unmatched junction bases: 10. The CDR3 coding sequence is TGTGCCAGCAGCTTAGACGCCCGACTAGCGGGGGACCCGAACACCGGGGAGCTGTTTTTT. Encoded protein: CASSLDARLAGDPNTGELFF.

This clonotype was found many times. The rearrangement uses TRBV7-9 and TRBJ2-7; D is unclear. CDR1 is SEHNR, CDR2 FQNEAQ, per germline (reference sequence). V gave up 1 base and J gave up 5 bases, with 12 bases separating them. The CDR3 loop spans 14 amino acids. The CDR3 reads CASSLVSALHEQYF. CDR3 DNA sequence: TGTGCCAGCAGCTTAGTGTCCGCGTTACACGAGCAGTACTTC.

The rearrangement joins TRBV7-3 to TRBJ2-1; D is perhaps TRBD2 (6 bases). The V gene's germline CDR1 is SGHTA and CDR2 FQGTGA. The CDR3 loop spans 14 amino acids. V was cut by 0 bases and J by 5 bases, with 8 bases left in between. Here the CDR3 reads CASSLTSGHNEQFF. The CDR3 nucleotides read TGTGCCAGCAGCTTAACTAGCGGCCACAATGAGCAGTTCTTC.

This clonotype was recorded once. The junction differs from germline at one of its ends, possibly a read error. This chain joins TRBV7-9 and TRBJ1-1; D gene uncertain. The CDR3 loop spans 14 amino acids. Germline V lookup: CDR1 SEHNR, CDR2 FQNEAQ (reference sequence). CDR3 loop: CASSLVQGDTEASF. Written as DNA, the CDR3 is TGTGCCAGCAGCTTAGTTCAAGGAGACACTGAAGCTTCCTTT.

To note about this clonotype: Since a much larger clone is just one base distant, this may be a read error. V gene TRBV24-1 combines with J gene TRBJ1-1, with TRBD1 matching 7 bases. In germline, CDR1 is KGHDR, CDR2 SFDVKD. CDR3 length equals 16 residues. Trimming removed 3 bases from V and 1 base from J; junction bases left unmatched: 7. The CDR3 loop reads CATSDVAGGPNTEAFF. CDR3 DNA: TGTGCCACCAGTGATGTGGCAGGGGGTCCGAACACTGAAGCTTTCTTT.

This clonotype was seen more than once but under ten times. The chain employs TRBV2 and TRBJ2-7; D gene uncertain. Between the trimmed V and J ends, which lost 1 base and 1 base, there was a span of 11 bases. Germline V gene sequence: CDR1 SNHLY, CDR2 FYNNEI. This CDR3 has 15 amino acids. Written as DNA, the CDR3 is TGTGCCAGCAGTGAAGTGGTGGCCGATTCCTACGAGCAGTACTTC. This sequence encodes CASSEVVADSYEQYF.

The V and J genes are TRBV5-1 and TRBJ2-7; TRBD2 agrees at 9 bases. The CDR3 has 13 amino acids. Trimming took 8 bases from V and 2 from J; bases not matched to a gene: 5. Germline values: CDR1 SGHRS, CDR2 YFSETQ. CDR3 region: CASRLADTYEQYF. CDR3 nucleotide sequence: TGCGCCAGTAGACTAGCGGATACCTACGAGCAGTACTTC. The full variable domain, rest sourced from reference TRBV5-1 and TRBJ2-7, is KAGVTQTPRYLIKTRGQQVTLSCSPISGHRSVSWYQQTPGQGLQFLFEYFSETQRNKGNFPGRFSGRQFSNSRSEMNVSTLELGDSALYLCASRLADTYEQYFGPGTRLTVT.

This clonotype was recorded a few times. The CDR3 reads CASSLRSAEKLFF. CDR3 DNA: TGTGCCAGCAGCTTAAGGTCTGCGGAAAAACTGTTTTTT. The chain carries TRBV11-1 and TRBJ1-4, with D unresolved. Germline V gives CDR1 SGHAT, CDR2 FQDESV (reference sequence). Trimming left V 2 bases short and J 8 bases short, with 9 bases between. The CDR3 spans 13 residues. Drawing the rest from reference TRBV11-1 and TRBJ1-4, the complete variable domain is EAEVAQSPRYKITEKSQAVAFWCDPISGHATLYWYRQILGQGPELLVQFQDESVVDDSQLPKDRFSAERLKGVDSTLKIQPAELGDSAMYLCASSLRSAEKLFFGSGTQLSVL.

The sample holds a few counts of this clonotype. The V gene is TRBV27, the J gene TRBJ2-6; D is unclear. Germline V CDR1 and CDR2: MNHEY, SMNVEV (reference sequence). The CDR3 runs to 13 residues. V lost 7 bases and J lost 4, with 8 bases in between. As DNA, the CDR3 is TGTGCCAGCACCGTCGGGGGGGCCAACGTCCTGACTTTC. Its translation: CASTVGGANVLTF.

This clonotype was detected only a few times. Here the CDR3 DNA reads TGTGCCAGTACTGCCGGGGTGAACACTGAAGCTTTCTTT. Amino acid sequence: CASTAGVNTEAFF. The rearrangement links TRBV19 to TRBJ1-1; D gene unclear. CDR1 is LNHDA and CDR2 is SQIVND in the germline V gene (reference sequence). This CDR3 region has 13 residues. Deletions cut 7 bases from V and 0 bases from J, with 9 bases between.

The chain joins TRBV25-1 to TRBJ1-3; the D gene is possibly TRBD1 (5 bases). Trimming pared 6 bases from V and 0 bases from J, leaving 12 bases between. The CDR3 has 15 amino acids. CDR1 MGHDK and CDR2 SYGVNS come from the germline V gene. CDR3 residues: CASREGRLSGNTIYF. The CDR3 bases are TGTGCCAGCAGGGAGGGACGGCTCTCTGGAAACACCATATATTTT. Full variable domain (remainder filled in from reference TRBV25-1 and TRBJ1-3): EADIYQTPRYLVIGTGKKITLECSQTMGHDKMYWYQQDPGMELHLIHYSYGVNSTEKGDLSSESTVSRIRTEHFPLTLESARPSHTSQYLCASREGRLSGNTIYFGEGSWLTVV.

This clonotype was detected ten times or more. The chain employs TRBV7-2 and TRBJ2-6; D uncertain. V was shortened by 3 bases and J by 1 base, with 10 bases between the two germline ends. The germline CDR1 and CDR2 sequences are SGHTA and FQGNSA. There are 16 residues in the CDR3. CDR3 sequence: CASSFGRRSGANVLTF. The CDR3 bases are TGTGCCAGCAGCTTTGGCAGGAGATCTGGGGCCAACGTCCTGACTTTC. Using reference TRBV7-2 and TRBJ2-6 for the parts outside the CDR3, the full variable domain is GAGVSQSPSNKVTEKGKDVELRCDPISGHTALYWYRQSLGQGLEFLIYFQGNSAPDKSGLPSDRFSAERTGGSVSTLTIQRTQQEDSAVYLCASSFGRRSGANVLTFGAGSRLTVL.

This chain links TRBV7-3 with TRBJ2-7; a weak D match, TRBD2 (6 bases). The CDR3 has 14 residues. V lost 5 bases to trimming and J lost 7 bases, with 18 bases between them. CDR1 and CDR2 from the germline V gene are SGHTA and FQGTGA. CDR3 amino acids: CASSRRAGEGEQYF. DNA of the CDR3: TGTGCCAGCAGCCGGAGGGCAGGAGAAGGAGAGCAGTACTTC.

The CDR3: CASSSATESNQPQHF. The DNA of the CDR3 is TGTGCCAGCAGCTCGGCGACAGAGAGTAATCAGCCCCAGCATTTT. This chain links TRBV7-9 with TRBJ1-5, with D perhaps matching TRBD1 (5 bases). The CDR3 runs to 15 residues. Germline CDR1 reads SEHNR; CDR2 reads FQNEAQ (reference sequence). Trimming left V 4 bases short and J 4 bases short, with 14 bases between.

The chain recombines TRBV7-6 with TRBJ2-5, with 7 bases matching TRBD1. Germline V gene data show CDR1 as SGHVS and CDR2 as FNYEAQ. The CDR3 consists of 16 residues. J lost 0 bases, V lost 5 bases, and 9 bases had no gene match. As DNA, the CDR3 is TGTGCCAGCAGCCCGCACCCGACAGGGTACCAAGAGACCCAGTACTTC. Translated, it gives CASSPHPTGYQETQYF.

This clonotype showed up many times. J is TRBJ2-7 and V is TRBV29-1, with D possibly called TRBD1 or TRBD2 (5 bases each). This CDR3 has 12 residues. Germline V CDR1 and CDR2: SQVTM, ANQGSEA. V dropped 7 bases and J dropped 7 bases, with 17 bases sitting between them. Here the CDR3 DNA reads TGCAGCGCAGGGACCGGCGTGAGTGAGCAGTACTTC. Its translation: CSAGTGVSEQYF.